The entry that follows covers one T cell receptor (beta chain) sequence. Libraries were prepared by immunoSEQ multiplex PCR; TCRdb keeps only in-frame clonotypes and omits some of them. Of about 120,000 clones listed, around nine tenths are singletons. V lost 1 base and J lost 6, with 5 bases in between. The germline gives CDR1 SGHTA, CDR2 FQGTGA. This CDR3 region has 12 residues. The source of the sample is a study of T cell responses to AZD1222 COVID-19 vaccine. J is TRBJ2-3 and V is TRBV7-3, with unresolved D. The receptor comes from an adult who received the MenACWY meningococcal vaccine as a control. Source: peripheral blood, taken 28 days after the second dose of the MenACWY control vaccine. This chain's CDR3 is CASSLNDDTQYF. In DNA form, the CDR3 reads TGTGCCAGCAGCTTAAACGACGATACGCAGTATTTT.